Presented here are 5 T cell receptor beta chains from one specimen sequenced in a study of blood T cells in healthy people across ages. Combining a sample-barcoded 5' primer with a J-beta primer mix, a second PCR ran for roughly 6 to 12 cycles. From the 5' RACE reads, TCRdb called clonotypes with MiXCR, one entry per CDR3 protein. The sample lists about 670,000 distinct CDR3 sequences, about 50% occurring once. The sample consisted of blood. Receptors originate from an elderly woman in good health.

The V and J genes are TRBV28 and TRBJ2-5, with D possibly TRBD2 on 6 matching bases. The V end lost 6 bases, the J end lost 1 base, and 18 bases lay between the germline ends. The CDR3 covers 16 residues. Germline CDR1 and CDR2: MDHEN and SYDVKM. The CDR3: CASSLGGTGPQETQYF. In DNA form, the CDR3 reads TGTGCCAGCAGCCTTGGGGGGACGGGACCCCAAGAGACCCAGTACTTC.

This clonotype was picked up a small number of times. V usage is TRBV12-3 or TRBV12-4 and J usage is TRBJ1-3; a weak D match, TRBD1 (5 bases). V was clipped by 8 bases and J by 0 bases, with 8 bases between them. The CDR3 sequence is 13 residues long. Here the CDR3 reads CASRTGSGNTIYF. The CDR3 nucleotides are TGTGCCAGCCGCACAGGCTCTGGAAACACCATATATTTT.

The chain is built from TRBV27 and TRBJ1-5; D not certain. V was pared by 5 bases and J by 5 bases, with 13 bases between. The CDR3 loop spans 14 amino acids. In germline, CDR1 is MNHEY, CDR2 SMNVEV (reference sequence). The CDR3 DNA is TGTGCCAGCAGTCTCCGGGAGGGTCATCAGCCCCAGCATTTT. Its protein is CASSLREGHQPQHF.

The V call is TRBV6-1, the J call TRBJ2-1, with a tentative D call TRBD2 (5 bases). The CDR3 has 14 amino acids. Trimming removed 10 bases at V and 10 bases at J, with 23 bases between. Germline V gene data show CDR1 as MNHNS and CDR2 as SASEGT. The CDR3: CATILRTGIPEQFF. CDR3 DNA: TGTGCCACCATATTGCGGACTGGGATACCCGAGCAGTTCTTC.

The chain combines TRBV25-1 with TRBJ1-2; D is perhaps TRBD1 (5 bases). CDR3 size: 14 residues. Germline V gene sequence: CDR1 MGHDK, CDR2 SYGVNS. The V and J ends lost 8 bases and 8 bases respectively, with 21 bases between them. The CDR3 region has the DNA TGTGCCAGCGGTGGGGGGGATAGGGCTGGCGGCTACACCTTC. This sequence encodes CASGGGDRAGGYTF.